These 20 T cell receptor beta chains share one sample of origin, sequenced in a study of siplizumab effects on memory and regulatory T cells. The table came from immunoSEQ multiplex PCR; TCRdb's copy has only in-frame clones and leaves some out. The data contain 70,000 to 95,000 clones, 80% to 90% of them singletons. The sequenced material came from CD4+ T cells sorted from blood. These receptors originate from a human donor in good health.

This chain links TRBV18 with TRBJ1-2; the D is unclear. The CDR3 covers 15 residues. Between the trimmed V and J ends, which lost 2 bases and 4 bases, there was a span of 14 bases. Germline-derived CDR1 and CDR2 are KGHSH and LQKENI. The CDR3: CASSPKEGGPYGYTF. The CDR3 nucleotides read TGTGCCAGCTCACCAAAAGAGGGAGGGCCCTATGGCTACACCTTC.

V usage is TRBV30 and J usage is TRBJ1-2; TRBD1 aligns across 8 bases. Germline CDR1 and CDR2: GTSNPN and SVGIG (reference sequence). The CDR3 is made up of 14 amino acids. J lost 4 bases, V lost 5 bases, and 9 bases had no gene match. The CDR3 nucleotides read TGTGCCTGGGGGGACAGGACCCACGGCTATGGCTACACCTTC. Its protein product is CAWGDRTHGYGYTF.

This clone was counted a single time. Here the CDR3 reads CASSRKGSSGEQYF. In DNA, the CDR3 is TGTGCCAGCAGCCGAAAGGGTTCTTCGGGCGAGCAGTACTTC. This chain links TRBV13 with TRBJ2-7; D gene ambiguous. This CDR3 has 14 residues. Germline V gene lookup returns CDR1 PRHDT and CDR2 FYEKMQ (reference sequence). The V gene lost 5 bases and the J gene lost 6 bases, with 17 bases spanning the gap.

The CDR3 region is CASGLTGGVLYEQYF. CDR3 DNA: TGTGCTAGTGGTTTGACCGGGGGAGTCCTCTACGAGCAGTACTTC. The V gene is TRBV12-5, the J gene TRBJ2-7, with a weak D call TRBD2 (6 bases). The V end was cut by 2 bases, the J end by 3 bases, with 14 bases between. Germline assignment: CDR1 LGHNT and CDR2 FRNRAP. The CDR3 totals 15 residues.

The rearrangement links TRBV18 to TRBJ1-4; no clear D gene. Germline V gene sequence: CDR1 KGHSH, CDR2 LQKENI. V was clipped by 6 bases and J by 7 bases, with 15 bases between them. The CDR3 covers 14 residues. CDR3 protein: CASSPRRGGEKLFF. The CDR3 DNA sequence: TGTGCCAGCTCCCCCCGGCGGGGTGGTGAAAAACTGTTTTTT.

V and J are TRBV2 and TRBJ2-2, with 7 nucleotides matching TRBD2. Unmatched junction bases numbered 10, after V lost 6 bases and J lost 6 bases. Germline V gene sequence: CDR1 SNHLY, CDR2 FYNNEI. This CDR3 spans 15 amino acids. The CDR3 loop reads CASRIGLVQAGELFF. CDR3 coding DNA: TGTGCCAGCAGGATTGGACTAGTTCAGGCCGGGGAGCTGTTTTTT.

The chain uses TRBV10-3 and TRBJ2-5; 7 nucleotides agree with TRBD1. The ends lost 7 bases at V and 2 bases at J; junction bases unmatched: 1. The CDR3 covers 12 residues. Germline assignment: CDR1 ENHRY and CDR2 SYGVKD. In DNA, the CDR3 is TGTGCCATCATGGGACAGCAAGAGACCCAGTACTTC. This codes for CAIMGQQETQYF.

For the CDR3, the DNA is TGTGCCAGTAGTATACGGCAGGGGGCGGCCCCCCACAAAAACATTCAGTACTTC. Protein: CASSIRQGAAPHKNIQYF. J is TRBJ2-4 and V is TRBV19; 8 bases fit TRBD1. This CDR3 is built from 18 residues. Germline V gene data show CDR1 as LNHDA and CDR2 as SQIVND (reference sequence). V shed 2 bases, J shed 3 bases, and the junction held 12 bases outside the gene matches.

This sequence joins TRBV6-6 and TRBJ1-5; D is unresolved. Germline V gene sequence: CDR1 MNHNY, CDR2 SVGAGI (reference sequence). This CDR3 has 14 residues. Trimming left V 2 bases short and J 4 bases short, with 9 bases between. This CDR3 reads CASSYLDPNQPQHF. The CDR3 nucleotides are TGTGCCAGCAGTTACCTGGACCCAAATCAGCCCCAGCATTTT.

The chain carries TRBV7-3 and TRBJ2-2; 10 nucleotides line up with TRBD1. CDR1 SGHTA and CDR2 FQGTGA come from the germline V gene. The CDR3 loop spans 15 amino acids. The V segment lost 3 bases and the J segment 3 bases; nucleotides outside the gene matches: 1. CDR3 coding DNA: TGTGCCAGCAGCTTGACAGGGGGCGACACCGGGGAGCTGTTTTTT. Its protein is CASSLTGGDTGELFF.

The chain is built from TRBV20-1 and TRBJ2-1; no reliable D call. CDR1 and CDR2 (germline): DFQATT, SNEGSKA (reference sequence). CDR3 length: 11 residues. V lost 6 bases to trimming and J lost 7 bases, with 10 bases between them. The CDR3 here is CSAKSWNEQFF. CDR3 nucleotide sequence: TGCAGTGCCAAATCTTGGAATGAGCAGTTCTTC.

The chain carries TRBV11-2 and TRBJ2-3; 10 bases agree with TRBD2. Looked up from germline, CDR1 is SGHAT and CDR2 is FQNNGV. The J segment lost 3 bases and the V segment lost 5 bases, leaving 8 bases of the junction unmatched. This CDR3 spans 16 amino acids. Written as DNA, the CDR3 is TGTGCCAGCAGCCAATGGAGCGGGAGGGGAACAGATACGCAGTATTTT. As protein: CASSQWSGRGTDTQYF. The whole variable domain, remainder taken from reference TRBV11-2 and TRBJ2-3, is EAGVAQSPRYKIIEKRQSVAFWCNPISGHATLYWYQQILGQGPKLLIQFQNNGVVDDSQLPKDRFSAERLKGVDSTLKIQPAKLEDSAVYLCASSQWSGRGTDTQYFGPGTRLTVL.

Concerning this clone itself: Different DNA sequences within this sample yield the same CDR3. This chain links TRBV7-2 with TRBJ1-1; D not resolved. V gave up 1 base and J gave up 5 bases, with 5 bases separating them. The CDR3 consists of 12 residues. The V gene's germline CDR1 is SGHTA and CDR2 FQGNSA. The CDR3 spells CASSLGRTEAFF. The CDR3 region has the DNA TGTGCCAGCAGCTTAGGCCGGACTGAAGCTTTCTTT.

The rearrangement links TRBV9 to TRBJ2-1; D is undetermined. V lost 3 bases, J lost 0 bases, and 13 bases lay in between. Germline-derived CDR1 and CDR2 are SGDLS and YYNGEE. This CDR3 has 16 residues. CDR3 DNA: TGTGCCAGCAGCGCCGCTACTTTGAGCTCCTACAATGAGCAGTTCTTC. Translation gives CASSAATLSSYNEQFF.

This CDR3 reads CASSEGFLSSTDTQYF. The CDR3 nucleotides are TGTGCCAGCAGTGAGGGCTTCCTTTCTAGCACAGATACGCAGTATTTT. This chain joins TRBV6-1 and TRBJ2-3; D unresolved. V lost 3 bases and J 0 bases, leaving 13 bases between the germline ends. The germline V gene has CDR1 MNHNS and CDR2 SASEGT. This CDR3 contains 16 residues.

The CDR3 here is CASSLGVGSTYEQYF. CDR3 DNA sequence: TGTGCCAGCAGCTTAGGGGTCGGGAGCACCTACGAGCAGTACTTC. The rearrangement joins TRBV11-2 to TRBJ2-7; D might be TRBD2 (6 bases). CDR1 SGHAT and CDR2 FQNNGV come from the germline V gene. CDR3 size: 15 residues. V lost 1 base, J lost 2 bases, and 12 bases lay in between.

The V and J genes are TRBV5-1 and TRBJ2-3; D possibly corresponds to TRBD2 (6 bases). The V gene lost 4 bases and the J gene lost 4 bases, with 16 bases spanning the gap. The CDR3 extends over 15 amino acids. CDR1 SGHRS and CDR2 YFSETQ come from the germline V gene. CDR3 protein: CASSIRLDSADTQYF. As DNA, the CDR3 is TGCGCCAGCAGCATTCGACTAGATTCGGCAGATACGCAGTATTTT.

This clone was picked up a small number of times. The chain uses TRBV15 and TRBJ2-1; 7 bases line up with TRBD2. The CDR3 spans 18 residues. Germline loops: CDR1 LNHNV, CDR2 YYDKDF (reference sequence). V dropped 0 bases and J dropped 0; count of bases not matched to a gene: 8. CDR3 loop: CATSRELGGRSSYNEQFF. CDR3 sequence (DNA): TGTGCCACCAGCAGAGAGCTGGGAGGGAGGAGCTCCTACAATGAGCAGTTCTTC.

V and J are TRBV19 and TRBJ2-1; D remains ambiguous. This CDR3 is 13 amino acids long. Trimming stripped 7 bases from V and 10 bases from J, with 17 bases between. Germline CDR1 is LNHDA and CDR2 is SQIVND (reference sequence). In nucleotides, the CDR3 is TGTGCCAGTAATGAGGCCCGCGGTGGCGAGCAGTTCTTC. Residues: CASNEARGGEQFF.

The table lists this clone with a count of one. The V call is TRBV4-1, the J call TRBJ2-1, with D unclear. This CDR3 has 16 residues. Germline V gene data show CDR1 as MGHRA and CDR2 as YSYEKL. V lost 5 bases to trimming and J lost 0 bases, with 14 bases between them. CDR3 in amino acids: CASSDTLGNSYNEQFF. Here the CDR3 DNA reads TGCGCCAGCAGCGATACCCTAGGGAACTCCTACAATGAGCAGTTCTTC.